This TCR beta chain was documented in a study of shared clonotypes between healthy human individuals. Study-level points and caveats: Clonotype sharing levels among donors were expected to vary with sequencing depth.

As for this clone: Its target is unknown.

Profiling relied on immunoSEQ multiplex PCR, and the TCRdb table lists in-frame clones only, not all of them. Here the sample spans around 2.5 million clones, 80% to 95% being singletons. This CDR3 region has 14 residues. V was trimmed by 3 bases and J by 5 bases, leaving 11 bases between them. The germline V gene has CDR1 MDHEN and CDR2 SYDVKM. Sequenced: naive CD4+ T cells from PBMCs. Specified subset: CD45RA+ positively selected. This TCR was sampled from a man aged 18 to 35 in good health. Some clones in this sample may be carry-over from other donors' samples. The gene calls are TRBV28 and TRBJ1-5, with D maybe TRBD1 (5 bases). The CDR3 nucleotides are TGTGCCAGCAGTTTTGAGGGGCGGGATCAGCCCCAGCATTTT. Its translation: CASSFEGRDQPQHF.